This is a list of T cell receptor beta chains from one sample in a study of blood T cell repertoires in COVID-19. Sequenced by immunoSEQ multiplex PCR; TCRdb stores in-frame clones only, minus some. The sample includes around 300,000 clones, roughly 86% of them seen just once. Input material: PBMCs or T cells enriched from blood (not recorded which). All receptors derive from a woman aged 55-69 years who had recovered from COVID-19. The CDR3 runs from the conserved cysteine through the conserved F or W. The order of the fields is V gene, clone size, D gene, J gene, CDR3 DNA, CDR3 protein. The D gene is left open where the match is weak. Rows give clone size only sometimes, using once, few, many, or a class for an expanded clone.

TRBV2	.	.	TRBJ1-1	TGTGCCAGCAGTTTGACAATTGAAGCTTTCTTT	CASSLTIEAFF
TRBV6-1	.	.	TRBJ2-1	TGTGCCAGCAGTGAACCCTTTAGACGGGATGAGCAGTTCTTC	CASSEPFRRDEQFF
TRBV9	.	.	TRBJ2-3	TGTGCCAGCAGCGTAGACCAGAACACAGATACGCAGTATTTT	CASSVDQNTDTQYF
TRBV12-3/TRBV12-4	.	.	TRBJ1-1	TGTGCCAGCAGTTTCACCGAGGGGGTCGGGGCTTTCTTT	CASSFTEGVGAFF
TRBV3-1/TRBV3-2	once	TRBD2	TRBJ2-1	TGTGCCAGCAGCCGAGCGGGACTAGCTTACAATGAGCAGTTCTTC	CASSRAGLAYNEQFF
TRBV30	once	.	TRBJ1-3	TGTGCCTGGAGAGGAGGTCCAGGAAACACCATATATTTT	CAWRGGPGNTIYF
TRBV15	.	.	TRBJ1-4	TGTGCCACCAGCAGAGAATCTGGGCTTAATGAAAAACTGTTTTTT	CATSRESGLNEKLFF
TRBV28	.	.	TRBJ2-1	TGTGCCGTAGGGGGCGGATCGGAGGGTGAGCAGTTCTTC	CAVGGGSEGEQFF
TRBV7-9	.	.	TRBJ1-1	TGTGCCAGCAGATTGGGGCTGCACACTGAAGCTTTCTTT	CASRLGLHTEAFF
TRBV28	once	.	TRBJ1-2	TGTGCCAGCAACCCGACAGCTAACTATGGCTACACCTTC	CASNPTANYGYTF
TRBV12-5	.	TRBD2	TRBJ2-1	TGTGCTAGTGGTTCCTCCCTCGGGGGGGCGATAGTGGGTGAGCAGTTCTTC	CASGSSLGGAIVGEQFF
TRBV9	.	.	TRBJ1-3	TGTGCCAGCAGCGTAGATTTGGGCCTCTCTGGAAACACCATATATTTT	CASSVDLGLSGNTIYF
TRBV21-1	.	.	TRBJ2-7	TGTGCCAGCTTCGGCAGGCCCAAGGAGCAGTACTTC	CASFGRPKEQYF
TRBV2	.	TRBD1	TRBJ2-7	TGTGCCAGCAGTGGGCAGGGGGCCGCCTACGAGCAGTACTTC	CASSGQGAAYEQYF
TRBV3-1/TRBV3-2	.	.	TRBJ2-3	TGTGCCAGCAGCCAAAGAGCCGGTAGCGCAGATACGCAGTATTTT	CASSQRAGSADTQYF
TRBV24-1	few	.	TRBJ1-5	TGTGCCACCAGTGGTGGGCCATTCAATCAGCCCCAGCATTTT	CATSGGPFNQPQHF
TRBV3-1/TRBV3-2	.	TRBD2	TRBJ2-5	TGTGCCAGCAGTCGACTTAGCGGGAGAAAAGAGACCCAGTACTTC	CASSRLSGRKETQYF
TRBV30	.	.	TRBJ1-3	TGTGCCTGGAACGTCCTGGGGCAAAGCTCTGGAAACACCATATATTTT	CAWNVLGQSSGNTIYF
TRBV24-1	.	.	TRBJ2-1	TGTGCCACCAGTGATCCGACCTTTAGGGGGTACAATGAGCAGTTCTTC	CATSDPTFRGYNEQFF
TRBV29-1	.	.	TRBJ2-7	TGCAGCGACCGGGACATTCGCTACGAGCAGTACTTC	CSDRDIRYEQYF
TRBV5-1	.	.	TRBJ2-3	TGCGCCAGCAGCTTGGCTCCAGGGGGGACAGATACGCAGTATTTT	CASSLAPGGTDTQYF
TRBV2	.	TRBD1	TRBJ1-3	TGTGCCAGCAGTGGCAGGGGGAGCTCTGGAAACACCATATATTTT	CASSGRGSSGNTIYF
TRBV6-5	.	TRBD1	TRBJ1-6	TGTGCCAGCAGCCACCCGGGACAGGGACATTCACCCCTCCACTTT	CASSHPGQGHSPLHF
TRBV7-3	.	.	TRBJ2-5	TGTGCCAGCAGCCCAGGGGCTAGCGAGACCCAGTACTTC	CASSPGASETQYF
TRBV18	.	TRBD1	TRBJ1-6	TGTGCCAGCTCACCACAAGAATCCAGGACAGGGGACTCACCCCTCCACTTT	CASSPQESRTGDSPLHF
TRBV2	.	.	TRBJ1-5	TGTGCCAGCATACCCAGGGCGGGACAGCCCCAGCATTTT	CASIPRAGQPQHF
TRBV4-1	.	TRBD1	TRBJ1-4	TGCGCCAGCAGCCGCAAGGAGACCGGGACAGGGGGGGAAAAACTGTTTTTT	CASSRKETGTGGEKLFF
TRBV29-1	.	TRBD2	TRBJ2-3	TGCAGCGTCAAAAGCGGGGGGATGGGTACGCAGTATTTT	CSVKSGGMGTQYF
TRBV9	.	TRBD1	TRBJ2-1	TGTGCCAGCAGCGCCCCCCCGGGACAGGGACACAATGAGCAGTTCTTC	CASSAPPGQGHNEQFF
TRBV27	once	.	TRBJ1-1	TGTGCCAGCAGACCGACAGCGAACACTGAAGCTTTCTTT	CASRPTANTEAFF
TRBV11-2	.	.	TRBJ2-3	TGTGCCAGCAGCCCCCTTCCTAGAAATTCCGAGTATTTT	CASSPLPRNSEYF
TRBV9	once	.	TRBJ2-1	TGTGCCAGCAGCCCCAGGGCGGGGCACTCCTACAATGAGCAGTTCTTC	CASSPRAGHSYNEQFF